This T cell receptor (beta chain) comes out of a study of vaccination effects on CD4 cells after COVID-19 (dated by TCRdb to between 2021 and 2024). A note on the overall study: Participants received two doses of either the BNT162b2 or the mRNA-1273 mRNA SARS-CoV-2 vaccine. SARS-CoV-2 spike-specific CD4+ TCR repertoires from before and after mRNA vaccination were compared in COVID-19 convalescent patients and in infection-naive vaccine recipients. The full study included over 8 COVID-19 convalescent patients and a handful of SARS-CoV-2-naive healthy vaccine recipients. Cultures from other donors in the study were sequenced using the Oncomine TCR Beta short-read assay on an Illumina iSeq 100.

Comment on this clone: Its recognized antigen is unknown. No much larger clonotype is one base removed from it; base qualities were not supplied.

Ends trimmed: V by 0 bases, J by 5 bases; bases unmatched to a gene: 0. As encoded in the germline V gene, CDR1 is SQVTM while CDR2 is ANQGSEA. The CDR3 measures 12 amino acids from cysteine to phenylalanine. This entry keeps only the CDR3 DNA: 36 bases, framed from base 1. What the research found in general, with its limitations: In healthy vaccine recipients, vaccine-induced clones were almost all SARS-CoV-2 mono-reactive, with only 1 of 255 being cross-reactive with common cold coronaviruses. At late post-vaccination timepoints, both infection-induced and vaccine-induced clones showed marked clonal contraction, consistent with waning T cell responses. The study was limited by a small number of convalescent patients, and early post-infection timepoints were lacking.

To identify antigen-specific CD4+ T cell clonotypes by their expansion, the ViraFEST assay first stimulated PBMC with viral peptide pools and then applied TCR sequencing. After about 9 days of culture, CD4+ T cells were isolated with the EasySep CD4+ T cell isolation kit. None of the healthy vaccine recipients had a prior SARS-CoV-2 infection, which was confirmed by nucleocapsid antibody tests that came back negative both before and after vaccination. Some 2.2 million PBMC per well were cultured in IMDM with 5% human AB serum, roughly 10 IU/ml IL-2 and gentamicin, plus 10 ug/ml peptides. On days 3 and 7, half of the culture medium was replaced with fresh IL-2-containing medium. Each peptide stimulation condition was cultured in triplicate wells unless otherwise noted. PBMC were separated from whole blood using Ficoll-Paque Plus gradient centrifugation and were then either cryopreserved at -140C or used fresh. Overlapping peptide pools spanned the spike proteins of SARS-CoV-2 and the common cold coronaviruses HCoV-NL63, HCoV-OC43 and HCoV-229E. The QIAamp micro DNA kit was used to extract genomic DNA from the cultured CD4+ T cells.

The library was built by means of the immunoSEQ multiplex PCR assay. DNA from the cultured and isolated CD4+ T cells underwent TCR beta CDR3 sequencing. On the authors' methods: Non-productive TCR sequences were removed, reads were trimmed to the CDR3 region, and CDR3s of at least 7 amino acids were retained. Antigen-specific clonotypes were identified using the MANAFEST web app by comparison of expansion in peptide wells against reference cultures. For clones to be considered positive, expansion at FDR<0.05 versus reference and all other wells, an odds ratio above 5, and a frequency above 0.1% in two replicate wells were required. Cross-reactive clonotypes were defined as significantly expanded in SARS-CoV-2 spike wells and in at least one common cold coronavirus spike condition. CDR3 similarity was assessed by Levenshtein distance using the stringdist R package, and unrooted trees were constructed with ape in R 3.6.1. The table comes from immuneACCESS by way of TCRdb, which keeps in-frame sequences with V and J called. Part of the clones is missing from these tables; in studies checked, under half for an unresolved V gene and the rest for unknown reasons. That table gives V, J and clone size, and the DNA gave D and trimming. This sample comprises 35,000 to 55,000 clones, around 78% of them detected only once. 9.5% to 14% of the sample is held by the ten biggest clonotypes.

The sequences come from CD4+ T cells from PBMCs cultured with SARS-CoV-2 spike peptides, collected before COVID-19 vaccination. The cell subset or site label here, explained by the study, means: SARS-CoV-2 spike overlapping peptide pool stimulation. The sequence joins TRBV29-1 to TRBJ2-5, and TRBD2 matches 7 of the central bases. The receptor comes from a human donor who received a COVID-19 vaccine. The CDR3 reads as follows: CSVEDGGETQYF. In nucleotides, the sequence is TGCAGCGTTGAAGACGGGGGGGAGACCCAGTACTTC.